This T cell receptor (beta chain) was found in a study of CD8 T cells in ankylosing spondylitis. The study, taken as a whole, reports: Existing reports had already noted some motif variants in reactive arthritis synovial fluid and blood. Disease-linked clones had a CD8+ phenotype and relatively low frequency in peripheral blood. It appeared that ankylosing spondylitis blood was characterized by a TCR beta motif of under ten highly homologous variants.

Each TCR beta library was made by quantitative 5'-RACE that incorporated molecular barcodes. TCRdb ran MiXCR on the 5' RACE reads and lists one entry per CDR3 protein. This sample has around 770,000 distinct CDR3 sequences, with about 11% found just once. A remark on this clonotype: What it binds is unknown.

From germline, CDR1 is SGHTA and CDR2 FQGNSA. This CDR3 region has 16 residues. V lost 5 bases to trimming and J lost 1 base, with 15 bases between them. The V and J genes are TRBV7-2 and TRBJ1-5; unclear D gene. This receptor was obtained from a male donor with ankylosing spondylitis. The sequencing input was blood, either unsorted or a sorted T cell fraction (not recorded which). The DNA for the CDR3 is TGTGCCAGCAGCCCACTTCTCGCGGGCAGCAATCAGCCCCAGCATTTT. It is translated as CASSPLLAGSNQPQHF.